This passage covers 8 T cell receptor beta chains from one sample sequenced in a study of beta chain features in type 1 diabetes. Every isolated RNA sample was fully reverse transcribed, so sequencing captured expressed TCRB transcripts. Repertoires were generated with immunoSEQ multiplex PCR, while TCRdb's copy carries only in-frame clones and drops some. The sample comprises 300,000 to 450,000 clones, roughly an eighth of which are singletons, and under 0.02% rests with the top ten. Sequencing was done on a sample of naive CD4+ T cells from blood. The receptors stem from a man between 18 and 29 years old in good health.

This chain uses TRBV7-9 with TRBJ2-1; 12 positions agree with TRBD2. Per the germline V gene, CDR1 is SEHNR and CDR2 is FQNEAQ (reference sequence). The V segment lost 5 bases and the J segment 13 bases; nucleotides outside the gene matches: 9. The CDR3 is 14 residues long. CDR3 DNA: TGTGCCAGCAGCCCCATGACTAGCGGGGGACTACAGTTCTTC. Translation: CASSPMTSGGLQFF. Combining the CDR3 with reference TRBV7-9 and TRBJ2-1 gives the whole variable domain DTGVSQNPRHKITKRGQNVTFRCDPISEHNRLYWYRQTLGQGPEFLTYFQNEAQLEKSRLLSDRFSAERPKGSFSTLEIQRTEQGDSAMYLCASSPMTSGGLQFFGPGTRLTVL.

The chain carries TRBV6-6 and TRBJ2-1; 9 nucleotides match TRBD1. The CDR3 spans 15 residues. CDR1 and CDR2 from the germline V gene are MNHNY and SVGAGI (reference sequence). The J segment lost 4 bases and the V segment lost 6 bases, leaving 7 bases of the junction unmatched. CDR3 region: CASSFNRGRYNEQFF. CDR3 in DNA: TGTGCCAGCAGCTTTAACAGGGGGCGTTACAATGAGCAGTTCTTC.

The table lists this clone with a count of one. The chain links TRBV5-6 to TRBJ2-5; 8 bases agree with TRBD2. The germline gives CDR1 SGHDT, CDR2 YYEEEE. This CDR3 contains 15 residues. Trimming cost V 0 bases and J 5 bases; bases outside gene matches: 6. This CDR3 is CASSLGAGGTETQYF. CDR3 nucleotides: TGTGCCAGCAGCTTGGGGGCGGGAGGAACGGAGACCCAGTACTTC.

The chain carries TRBV7-2 and TRBJ2-3; D is possibly TRBD1 (6 bases). The CDR3 totals 14 residues. Germline lookup yields CDR1 SGHTA and CDR2 FQGNSA. Trimming shortened V by 2 bases and J by 4 bases, and 10 bases separated the two germline ends. CDR3 DNA sequence: TGTGCCAGCAGCTTAAGGGGGTGGGCAGATACGCAGTATTTT. Its translation is CASSLRGWADTQYF.

The table lists this clone with a few counts. This rearrangement joins TRBV9 to TRBJ2-1; weak D call: TRBD2 (6 bases). V lost 0 bases, J lost 8 bases, and 24 bases lay in between. Germline values: CDR1 SGDLS, CDR2 YYNGEE. The CDR3 is 18 residues long. The CDR3 spells CASSVADPGLLTNYEQFF. CDR3 nucleotide sequence: TGTGCCAGCAGCGTAGCGGATCCGGGACTCCTGACGAATTATGAGCAGTTCTTC.

In its sample, this clone was seen a few times. This chain uses TRBV7-3 with TRBJ2-7; 10 bases agree with TRBD2. CDR1 is SGHTA, CDR2 FQGTGA, per germline. The CDR3 extends over 16 amino acids. The junction had 6 bases not matched to a gene; V was cut back by 1 base and J by 3 bases. Written as DNA, the CDR3 is TGTGCCAGCAGCTTAAATTGGGCTAGCGGGGGCTACGAGCAGTACTTC. This translates into CASSLNWASGGYEQYF. The whole variable domain, remainder taken from reference TRBV7-3 and TRBJ2-7, is GAGVSQTPSNKVTEKGKYVELRCDPISGHTALYWYRQSLGQGPEFLIYFQGTGAADDSGLPNDRFFAVRPEGSVSTLKIQRTERGDSAVYLCASSLNWASGGYEQYFGPGTRLTVT.

The chain uses TRBV7-7 and TRBJ2-1; 8 bases are a match to TRBD1. Per germline, CDR1 SSHAT and CDR2 FNYEAQ (reference sequence). The CDR3 loop spans 15 amino acids. With 4 bases clipped from V and 9 bases from J, the junction kept 11 bases outside the gene matches. This CDR3 is CASSWDRTSGGEQFF. CDR3 sequence (DNA): TGTGCCAGCAGCTGGGACAGGACTTCTGGTGGTGAGCAGTTCTTC.

This clone came up a few times. The rearrangement links TRBV18 to TRBJ2-1, with D possibly being TRBD1 (8 bases). V was pared by 6 bases and J by 8 bases, with 17 bases between. The CDR3 is 14 residues long. Germline CDR1 and CDR2: KGHSH and LQKENI. The CDR3, as DNA: TGTGCCAGCTCGGCCGGACAGGGAGGGGATGAGCAGTTCTTC. Amino acids: CASSAGQGGDEQFF.